This T cell receptor (beta chain) was captured in a study of shared clonotypes between healthy human individuals. The study's findings and limits: The study found lower generation probabilities in non-shared clonotypes than in those shared by all four donors.

Replicate PCRs for sorted subsets used approximately 220 ng DNA; this equaled 25,000 to 35,000 T cell genomes. As originally analysed: There were no quality scores in the junction-only immunoSEQ sequences, so filtering differed. Profiling relied on immunoSEQ multiplex PCR, and the TCRdb table lists in-frame clones only, not all of them. V, J and clone size are taken as reported in that table, and D and trimming were inferred from the DNA itself. The sample shows roughly 2.2 million clones, about 90% of them seen only once. Points on this clone: Its specificity is not known.

V gave up 4 bases and J gave up 2 bases, with 16 bases separating them. CDR1 is SGDLS and CDR2 is YYNGEE in the germline V gene. The CDR3 sequence is 15 residues long. The chain is built from TRBV9 and TRBJ2-7; D may be TRBD1 or TRBD2 (6 bases each). The sample consisted of naive CD4+ T cells from PBMCs. Stated subset: CD45RA+ positively selected. The receptor's source is a man aged 18 to 30 in good health. Some clones in this sample may be carry-over from other donors' samples. CDR3 bases: TGTGCCAGCAGCCCCACAGGGAGGAGTACCTACGAGCAGTACTTC. This translates into CASSPTGRSTYEQYF.